The TCR beta chain described here comes from a study of control samples from healthy donors and cancer patients. V gave up 2 bases and J gave up 11 bases; unmatched junction bases: 3. The CDR3 has 12 amino acids. The assay was immunoSEQ multiplex PCR, and TCRdb's table has in-frame clones only and misses some. The sample includes approximately 110,000 clones, roughly 92% of them seen just once. This receptor was taken from a woman aged 18 to 35 in good health. The sequenced sample was blood. The genes are TRBV12-3 or TRBV12-4 and TRBJ1-2; 9 nucleotides line up with TRBD1. CDR3 in amino acids: CASSLFGQGYTF. As DNA, the CDR3 is TGTGCCAGCAGTTTATTCGGACAGGGGTACACCTTC.